This T cell receptor (beta chain) was obtained from a study of blood T cell repertoires in COVID-19. Study background: Both acute and convalescent COVID-19 samples were obtained from the United States, Italy and Spain. T cells, B-cell-depleted T cells, or PBMCs supplied cDNA or gDNA.

All enrollees were about 18 to 100 years old and from about two dozen US areas. Clones were read by immunoSEQ multiplex PCR, and TCRdb kept only the in-frame ones, dropping some. Of fewer than 250,000 clones listed, roughly 80% were seen once; the top ten hold approximately 4.8%. Trimming took off 4 bases at V and 4 bases at J, with 8 bases between the two ends. CDR1 SGHRS and CDR2 YFSETQ come from the germline V gene. There are 12 residues in the CDR3. The J gene is TRBJ1-2, the V gene TRBV5-1; maybe TRBD1 (5 bases). Material: PBMCs or T cells enriched from blood (not recorded which). This clonotype was sampled from a woman between 45 and 60 years old who had been exposed to COVID-19. The CDR3, as DNA: TGCGCCAGCAGCGCAGACAGCTATGGCTACACCTTC. It translates to CASSADSYGYTF. The full variable domain, with the rest looked up from reference TRBV5-1 and TRBJ1-2, is KAGVTQTPRYLIKTRGQQVTLSCSPISGHRSVSWYQQTPGQGLQFLFEYFSETQRNKGNFPGRFSGRQFSNSRSEMNVSTLELGDSALYLCASSADSYGYTFGSGTRLTVV.